This T cell receptor beta chain was obtained from a study of blood T cell repertoires in COVID-19. In the study overall: Acute and convalescent COVID-19 samples came from the United States, Italy and Spain. The cDNA or gDNA used as material had been derived from T cells, B-cell-depleted T cells, or PBMCs.

The CDR3 spans 16 residues. CDR1 and CDR2 from the germline V gene are MDHEN and SYDVKM. The V and J ends lost 6 bases and 0 bases, in that order; junction bases with no gene match: 10. In the authors' workflow: Amplification of reference gene primers was used by the study to estimate nucleated cell counts. TCRdb's copy holds only in-frame clones and misses some; the assay was immunoSEQ multiplex PCR. Clone size and V and J calls were adopted from that table, with D and trimming inferred from the DNA. The top ten hold roughly 1.2% of the sample, which has about 100,000 clones, around 90% seen once. This clonotype originated in a woman aged 25 to 45 with acute or convalescent COVID-19. The chain employs TRBV28 and TRBJ1-1; 7 positions match TRBD1. Source material: peripheral blood. This chain's CDR3 is CASSTGQASLNTEAFF. The CDR3 nucleotides are TGTGCCAGCAGCACCGGACAGGCGTCTTTGAACACTGAAGCTTTCTTT.